Listed below are T cell receptor beta chains from one sample, sequenced in a study of blood T cells in healthy people across ages. TCRdb used MiXCR to reprocess the 5' RACE reads, holding one entry per CDR3 protein. The profile covers more than 500,000 distinct CDR3 sequences, with approximately 27% appearing a single time and about 18% taken by the ten largest. The specimen sequenced was blood. These receptors came from a woman aged 70-85 years in good health. CDR3s include the opening cysteine and the closing phenylalanine or tryptophan. The order of the fields is J gene, D gene, clone size, V gene, CDR3 DNA, CDR3 protein. D genes are given only for firm matches. A row's size may be missing; if present it is once, few, many or a size class.

J: TRBJ1-1
D: -
size: -
V: TRBV12-3/TRBV12-4
DNA: TGTGCCAGCAGTTTGGTGGCCGTCACTGAAGCTTTCTTT
CDR3: CASSLVAVTEAFF

J: TRBJ1-2
D: -
size: -
V: TRBV5-1
DNA: TGCGCCAGCAGCTTCTCAGGGGAAGGCTATGGCTACACCTTC
CDR3: CASSFSGEGYGYTF

J: TRBJ1-2
D: TRBD1
size: -
V: TRBV5-1
DNA: TGCGCCAGCAGCCCGGGGACAGCTGTTAATTCCGGCTACACCTTC
CDR3: CASSPGTAVNSGYTF

J: TRBJ2-7
D: -
size: -
V: TRBV9
DNA: TGTGCCAGCAGCGTAGGTAGCAGGGCAGACGAGCAGTACTTC
CDR3: CASSVGSRADEQYF

J: TRBJ2-4
D: TRBD1
size: few
V: TRBV7-2
DNA: TGTGCCAGCAGCTTGTTACAGGGGGCGTTAACGGCCAAAAACATTCAGTACTTC
CDR3: CASSLLQGALTAKNIQYF

J: TRBJ1-1
D: -
size: -
V: TRBV3-1
DNA: TGTGCCAGCAGCCAAGTAAGGGTGGGGACTGAAGCTTTCTTT
CDR3: CASSQVRVGTEAFF

J: TRBJ2-2
D: -
size: once
V: TRBV10-3
DNA: TGTGCCATCAGGGGAACAGCGAGTCCCGGGGAGCTGTTTTTT
CDR3: CAIRGTASPGELFF

J: TRBJ2-2
D: TRBD2
size: -
V: TRBV3-1
DNA: TGTGCCAGCAGCCAACCTCGCGGGAGGAACACCGGGGAGCTGTTTTTT
CDR3: CASSQPRGRNTGELFF

J: TRBJ1-6
D: -
size: -
V: TRBV9
DNA: TGTGCCAGCAGCGTAGGACAGTATAATTCACCCCTCCACTTT
CDR3: CASSVGQYNSPLHF

J: TRBJ2-1
D: TRBD2
size: -
V: TRBV20-1
DNA: TGCAGTGCTAGGACGGGGACTAGCGGAAATGAGCAGTTCTTC
CDR3: CSARTGTSGNEQFF

J: TRBJ2-1
D: TRBD1
size: few
V: TRBV12-5
DNA: TGTGCTAGTGGAAAAGGCGCAGGGGGCCTAAATGAGCAGTTCTTC
CDR3: CASGKGAGGLNEQFF

J: TRBJ1-1
D: -
size: -
V: TRBV20-1
DNA: TGCAGTGCTAGAGAGTCGCTGCAGGGTACTACTGAAGCTTTCTTT
CDR3: CSARESLQGTTEAFF

J: TRBJ1-5
D: -
size: few
V: TRBV7-7
DNA: TGTGCCAGCAGGAACCGTAATCAGCCCCAGCATTTT
CDR3: CASRNRNQPQHF

J: TRBJ2-3
D: -
size: many
V: TRBV20-1
DNA: TGCAGTGCGGTGACACCCTCCAGCACAGATACGCAGTATTTT
CDR3: CSAVTPSSTDTQYF

J: TRBJ2-1
D: -
size: -
V: TRBV12-3/TRBV12-4
DNA: TGTGCCAGCAGTCCGCCCGTGCCCGGGATGGAGCAGTTCTTC
CDR3: CASSPPVPGMEQFF

J: TRBJ2-1
D: -
size: -
V: TRBV3-1
DNA: TGTGCCAGCAGCCGTAAGGGTTACAATGAGCAGTTCTTC
CDR3: CASSRKGYNEQFF

J: TRBJ2-1
D: TRBD2
size: few
V: TRBV5-1
DNA: TGCGCCAGCAGCTGGGGACTAGCGGGGGCTTACAATGAGCAGTTCTTC
CDR3: CASSWGLAGAYNEQFF

J: TRBJ2-7
D: -
size: -
V: TRBV4-2
DNA: TGTGCCAGCAGCCAAGATCCCCAGCCAGCCTACGAGCAGTACTTC
CDR3: CASSQDPQPAYEQYF

J: TRBJ1-1
D: -
size: -
V: TRBV7-9
DNA: TGTGCCACGCCCTCGGGAACTGAAGCTTTCTTT
CDR3: CATPSGTEAFF

J: TRBJ1-2
D: -
size: few
V: TRBV10-3
DNA: TGTGCCATCAGTGACTACAGCAAAGAGCATGGCTACACCTTC
CDR3: CAISDYSKEHGYTF

J: TRBJ2-7
D: -
size: -
V: TRBV21-1
DNA: TGTGCCAGCAGCAAATCCTGCTGGGGCAGGGAAGGTAGCCACGAGCAGTACTTC
CDR3: CASSKSCWGREGSHEQYF

J: TRBJ2-1
D: TRBD2
size: few
V: TRBV5-1
DNA: TGCGCCAGCAACTTCGGGGGGGCGGAGAATGAGCAGTTCTTC
CDR3: CASNFGGAENEQFF

J: TRBJ2-7
D: -
size: few
V: TRBV2
DNA: TGTGCCAGCATCCAGGGTGGCTACGAGCAGTACTTC
CDR3: CASIQGGYEQYF

J: TRBJ2-1
D: -
size: few
V: TRBV20-1
DNA: TGCAGTGCTAGGCGGGGGCAACTGGCCGGGGATGAGCAGTTCTTC
CDR3: CSARRGQLAGDEQFF

J: TRBJ1-4
D: TRBD1
size: -
V: TRBV7-2
DNA: TGTGCCAGCAGCTTAGAACAGGGGGATGGGAAACTGTTTTTT
CDR3: CASSLEQGDGKLFF

J: TRBJ2-7
D: TRBD1
size: few
V: TRBV20-1
DNA: TGCAATGCCCTCCGATTTCACCGGGACAGGGCTGGGTACTACGAGCAGTACTTC
CDR3: CNALRFHRDRAGYYEQYF

J: TRBJ2-5
D: TRBD2
size: many
V: TRBV3-1
DNA: TGTGCCAGCAGCCAAAGCTTATTCGTGCGGGGGAGTGGAAGAGAGACCCAGTACTTC
CDR3: CASSQSLFVRGSGRETQYF

J: TRBJ2-3
D: TRBD2
size: few
V: TRBV5-1
DNA: TGCGCCAGCAGTCGCGTAGCGGGGTATAGCACAGATACGCAGTATTTT
CDR3: CASSRVAGYSTDTQYF

J: TRBJ2-5
D: TRBD2
size: -
V: TRBV6-2/TRBV6-3
DNA: TGTGCCAGCAATTTAGCGGGGAATCAAGAGACCCAGTACTTC
CDR3: CASNLAGNQETQYF

J: TRBJ1-1
D: -
size: -
V: TRBV14
DNA: TGTGCCAGCAGCCAGTTGGAAGAGACTGAAGCTTTCTTT
CDR3: CASSQLEETEAFF

J: TRBJ2-3
D: TRBD2
size: -
V: TRBV5-6
DNA: TGTGCCAGCACCAGGACTAGCGGGGTAGTAGATACGCAGTATTTT
CDR3: CASTRTSGVVDTQYF

J: TRBJ1-2
D: -
size: -
V: TRBV9
DNA: TGTGCCAGCAGCTCTTCTACCTCTAACTATGGCTACACCTTC
CDR3: CASSSSTSNYGYTF

J: TRBJ2-7
D: TRBD2
size: -
V: TRBV6-2/TRBV6-3
DNA: TGTGCCAGCAGTTCTTCACGCGTCGCGGGGGACCCCTACGAGCAGTACTTC
CDR3: CASSSSRVAGDPYEQYF

J: TRBJ1-1
D: -
size: few
V: TRBV6-5
DNA: TGTGCCAGCAGTCATCAGGGTAACAAAGCTTTCTTT
CDR3: CASSHQGNKAFF

J: TRBJ1-1
D: -
size: -
V: TRBV2
DNA: TGTGCCAGCAGTTACACAGACACTGAAGCTTTCTTT
CDR3: CASSYTDTEAFF